This T cell receptor beta chain was recovered during a study of T and B cells in COVID-19 patients. Germline V gives CDR1 MNHNS, CDR2 SASEGT. With 1 base removed from V and 4 bases from J, the gap between germline ends came to 16 bases. The CDR3 extends over 16 amino acids. TRB was amplified from about 240-490 ng of blood genomic DNA. TRB rearrangements were amplified by multiplex PCR with BIOMED2 TRB-A/B primers. TCRdb analysed the multiplex PCR reads with MiXCR anew, one entry per CDR3 protein. The sample yields 8,500 to 10,000 distinct CDR3 sequences, roughly 31% seen once. The chain employs TRBV6-1 and TRBJ2-5; the D gene is possibly TRBD1 (6 bases). The TCR originated in a human donor who had recovered from COVID-19. What was sequenced was blood. The CDR3 spells CASSEGVSRGRETQYF. DNA for the CDR3: TGTGCCAGCAGTGAAGGGGTAAGCAGGGGAAGAGAGACCCAGTACTTC.